Listed here are 5 T cell receptor beta chains from one sample, sequenced in a study of regulatory T cells after allogeneic stem cell transplantation. Amplification of the TCR beta CDR3 region followed SMARTer RACE reverse transcription of RNA. TCRdb called the 5' RACE reads again in MiXCR, with one record for every CDR3 protein. The table has approximately 4,600 distinct CDR3 sequences, 96% seen once. The sample here was sorted CD4+ T cells from blood (whether regulatory or conventional is not recorded), taken 30 days after allogeneic stem cell transplant. The receptors originated from a human patient who had an allogeneic stem cell transplant, so the T cells may come from the graft donor.

This chain connects TRBV5-1 to TRBJ2-5, with a weak D call TRBD1 (5 bases). Trimming took 1 base from V and 2 from J, leaving 24 bases between them. This CDR3 comprises 19 residues. The germline gives CDR1 SGHRS, CDR2 YFSETQ. CDR3 coding DNA: TGCGCCAGCAGCTTGTTTGGGCACAGGCGGTCTGGCCTGCAAGAGACCCAGTACTTC. Its translation is CASSLFGHRRSGLQETQYF.

Turning to this clonotype: It is likely a read error, because the conserved phenylalanine at the end of the CDR3 is missing. Because the CDR3's place on the DNA is in doubt, the DNA is left out and the CDR3 is given as listed by TCRdb. The chain is built from TRBV5-1 and TRBJ1-4; TRBD1 reflects the table's D call only, with no check against the DNA. Germline V gene sequence: CDR1 SGHRS, CDR2 YFSETQ. The CDR3 is 14 residues long, ends included. CDR3 residues: CAGSGGTCNEKLIL.

The chain uses TRBV18 and TRBJ1-2; D is perhaps TRBD1 (6 bases). The CDR3 has 14 residues. Trimming shortened V by 6 bases and J by 6 bases, and 17 bases separated the two germline ends. Germline CDR1 is KGHSH and CDR2 is LQKENI. The CDR3 region has the DNA TGTGCCAGCTCCTCCTCGGTCAGGGGAAATGGCTACACCTTC. It translates to CASSSSVRGNGYTF.

This sequence joins TRBV20-1 and TRBJ1-1; possible D gene TRBD1, 5 bases. TRBJ1-2 matches the DNA end more closely, so the J call is doubtful. This CDR3 contains 11 residues. Germline assignment: CDR1 DFQATT and CDR2 SNEGSKA (reference sequence). Here the CDR3 reads CSARGVGGYTF. The CDR3, as DNA: TGCAGTGCGAGGGGAGTGGGAGGCTACACCTTC.

Comment on this clonotype: At one boundary the junction diverges from the germline segment, which might be a read error. J is TRBJ2-3 and V is TRBV2; D is unresolved. Germline V gene lookup returns CDR1 SNHLY and CDR2 FYNNEI. This CDR3 region has 12 residues. The CDR3 here is CASSGMPDTQSF. The DNA of the CDR3 is TGTGCCAGCAGCGGAATGCCGGATACCCAGTCTTTC. Drawing the rest from reference TRBV2 and TRBJ2-3, the complete variable domain is EPEVTQTPSHQVTQMGQEVILRCVPISNHLYFYWYRQILGQKVEFLVSFYNNEISEKSEIFDDQFSVERPDGSNFTLKIRSTKLEDSAMYFCASSGMPDTQSFGPGTRLTVL.